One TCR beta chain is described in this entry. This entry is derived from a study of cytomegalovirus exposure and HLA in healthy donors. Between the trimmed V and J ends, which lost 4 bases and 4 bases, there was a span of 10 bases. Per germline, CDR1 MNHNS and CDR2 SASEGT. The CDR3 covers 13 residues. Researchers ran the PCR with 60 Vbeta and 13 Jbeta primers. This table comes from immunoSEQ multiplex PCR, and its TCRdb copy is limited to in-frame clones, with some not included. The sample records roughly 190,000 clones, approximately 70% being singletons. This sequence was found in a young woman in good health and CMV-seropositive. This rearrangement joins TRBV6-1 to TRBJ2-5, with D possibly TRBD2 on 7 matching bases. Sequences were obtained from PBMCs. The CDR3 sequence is CASSVRGGETQYF. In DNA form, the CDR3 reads TGTGCCAGCAGTGTTAGGGGGGGAGAGACCCAGTACTTC.